These 29 T cell receptor beta chains share one sample of origin, sequenced in a study of shared clonotypes between healthy human individuals. Only in-frame clones appear in the TCRdb table, and some are missing; sequencing was by immunoSEQ multiplex PCR. In the table there are 2 million or so clones, roughly 94% of which are singletons. The sequenced material came from naive CD4+ T cells sorted from blood. Subset given: CD45RA+ positively selected. The receptors come from a man between 18 and 35 years old in good health.

This clone was seen just once. The chain uses TRBV7-9 and TRBJ2-1, with 9 bases fitting TRBD2. This CDR3 region has 15 residues. CDR1 and CDR2 from the germline V gene are SEHNR and FQNEAQ (reference sequence). The V segment lost 3 bases and the J segment 5 bases; nucleotides outside the gene matches: 5. The CDR3 DNA sequence: TGTGCCAGCAGCTTTAGCGGGAGAAGGGACAATGAGCAGTTCTTC. Translated, it gives CASSFSGRRDNEQFF. The full variable domain, completed using reference TRBV7-9 and TRBJ2-1, is DTGVSQNPRHKITKRGQNVTFRCDPISEHNRLYWYRQTLGQGPEFLTYFQNEAQLEKSRLLSDRFSAERPKGSFSTLEIQRTEQGDSAMYLCASSFSGRRDNEQFFGPGTRLTVL.

The chain has TRBV6-5 and TRBJ1-1; a weak D match, TRBD1 (6 bases). The CDR3 consists of 15 residues. Germline CDR1 and CDR2: MNHEY and SVGAGI. The V and J ends lost 5 bases and 4 bases respectively, with 17 bases between them. The CDR3 coding sequence is TGTGCCAGCAGTCCCACAGGGACCCCGGGCACTGAAGCTTTCTTT. As protein: CASSPTGTPGTEAFF.

The rearrangement links TRBV28 to TRBJ2-1; 8 nucleotides match TRBD1. The CDR3 is made up of 15 amino acids. With V trimmed by 5 bases and J by 6 bases, 9 bases remained unmatched. Germline values: CDR1 MDHEN, CDR2 SYDVKM. DNA for the CDR3: TGTGCCAGCAGTCTCCGGGACAGGTCCCTCAATGAGCAGTTCTTC. Amino acid sequence: CASSLRDRSLNEQFF. The entire variable domain, with the rest obtained from reference TRBV28 and TRBJ2-1, is as follows: DVKVTQSSRYLVKRTGEKVFLECVQDMDHENMFWYRQDPGLGLRLIYFSYDVKMKEKGDIPEGYSVSREKKERFSLILESASTNQTSMYLCASSLRDRSLNEQFFGPGTRLTVL.

The chain joins TRBV5-1 to TRBJ1-4; tentatively, D is TRBD1 (6 bases). The CDR3 loop spans 14 amino acids. Deletions cut 7 bases from V and 5 bases from J, with 15 bases between. Germline CDR1 reads SGHRS; CDR2 reads YFSETQ. CDR3 sequence reads: CASAPDRLNEKLFF. The CDR3 DNA follows: TGCGCCAGCGCCCCCGACAGGCTAAATGAAAAACTGTTTTTT.

The chain employs TRBV19 and TRBJ2-7, with 14 bases lining up with TRBD2. Germline assignment: CDR1 LNHDA and CDR2 SQIVND (reference sequence). CDR3 length equals 17 residues. With V trimmed by 5 bases and J by 3 bases, 9 bases remained unmatched. The CDR3 coding sequence is TGTGCCAGTAGTCCCAGACAAGGACTAGCGGGAGGCTACGAGCAGTACTTC. It specifies CASSPRQGLAGGYEQYF.

The chain employs TRBV9 and TRBJ2-7; 9 nucleotides agree with TRBD1. In germline, CDR1 is SGDLS, CDR2 YYNGEE. This CDR3 is built from 18 residues. Unmatched junction bases numbered 13, after V lost 3 bases and J lost 0 bases. Written as DNA, the CDR3 is TGTGCCAGCAGCGCTGGGACAGGGCGCGCTGATAGCTCCTACGAGCAGTACTTC. This encodes CASSAGTGRADSSYEQYF.

This chain joins TRBV6-1 and TRBJ2-7; 8 bases align to TRBD1. Trimming removed 8 bases from V and 0 bases from J; junction bases left unmatched: 6. Per the germline V gene, CDR1 is MNHNS and CDR2 is SASEGT. This CDR3 has 14 residues. This CDR3 reads CASGQGQISYEQYF. CDR3 sequence (DNA): TGTGCCAGCGGACAGGGACAGATCTCCTACGAGCAGTACTTC.

The chain has TRBV4-2 and TRBJ1-4; D ambiguous. Looked up from germline, CDR1 is LGHNA and CDR2 is YNFKEQ. The V gene lost 0 bases and the J gene lost 0 bases, with 8 bases spanning the gap. The length of the CDR3 is 16 residues. The chain's CDR3 is CASSQDSGTTNEKLFF. DNA for the CDR3: TGTGCCAGCAGCCAAGACTCAGGAACAACTAATGAAAAACTGTTTTTT.

The rearrangement joins TRBV11-3 to TRBJ2-4; D gene uncertain. Germline V CDR1 and CDR2: SGHNT, YENEEA. V was trimmed by 7 bases and J by 1 base, leaving 8 bases between them. There are 13 residues in the CDR3. CDR3 region: CASTYGAKNIQYF. The DNA for the CDR3 is TGTGCCAGCACCTACGGGGCCAAAAACATTCAGTACTTC.

This chain links TRBV30 with TRBJ2-7, with D tentatively TRBD2 (5 bases). The CDR3 extends over 13 amino acids. Germline assignment: CDR1 GTSNPN and CDR2 SVGIG (reference sequence). Deletions cut 1 base from V and 6 bases from J, with 13 bases between. For the CDR3, the DNA is TGTGCCTGGAGTGCCTCGGGGAGCAGCGAGCAGTACTTC. Protein: CAWSASGSSEQYF.

As to this clone: With a much larger clone just one base away, this may be a read error. The J gene is TRBJ1-4, the V gene TRBV30; D remains unclear. The CDR3 has 12 residues. The V gene's germline CDR1 is GTSNPN and CDR2 SVGIG (reference sequence). DNA for the CDR3: TGTGCCTGGGGTGTAAACAGTGAAAAACTGTTTTTT. It codes for CAWGVNSEKLFF.

The rearrangement links TRBV10-3 to TRBJ1-3; no clear D. The germline V gene has CDR1 ENHRY and CDR2 SYGVKD. This CDR3 spans 13 amino acids. V lost 10 bases, J lost 0 bases, and 10 bases lay in between. This CDR3 is CATRTVSGNTIYF. The CDR3 DNA reads TGTGCCACCAGAACAGTCTCTGGAAACACCATATATTTT.

The rearrangement joins TRBV6-4 to TRBJ2-7, with 9 bases fitting TRBD1. The ends lost 7 bases at V and 1 base at J; junction bases unmatched: 5. Germline V gene data show CDR1 as MRHNA and CDR2 as SNTAGT. The CDR3 length is 14 residues. The CDR3 bases are TGTGCCAGCATTGGGACAGGGAAGTCCTACGAGCAGTACTTC. Protein sequence: CASIGTGKSYEQYF.

Concerning this clone itself: Other DNA variants within this sample encode the same CDR3. The gene calls are TRBV5-1 and TRBJ1-3; TRBD1 agrees at 7 bases. CDR1 and CDR2 from the germline V gene are SGHRS and YFSETQ. This CDR3 comprises 15 residues. J gave up 0 bases and V 4 bases, and 4 bases lay outside the gene matches. Here the CDR3 reads CASSRDSSSGNTIYF. CDR3 bases: TGCGCCAGCAGCCGGGACAGCAGCTCTGGAAACACCATATATTTT. The full variable domain, in which reference TRBV5-1 and TRBJ1-3 provide the parts outside the CDR3, is KAGVTQTPRYLIKTRGQQVTLSCSPISGHRSVSWYQQTPGQGLQFLFEYFSETQRNKGNFPGRFSGRQFSNSRSEMNVSTLELGDSALYLCASSRDSSSGNTIYFGEGSWLTVV.

The chain employs TRBV2 and TRBJ1-1, with 7 bases aligning to TRBD1. Germline CDR1 reads SNHLY; CDR2 reads FYNNEI. There are 15 residues in the CDR3. Trimming at V came to 5 bases and at J to 0 bases, leaving 6 bases not matched to a gene. The DNA of the CDR3 is TGTGCCAGCAGTATTTCGACAGGGATGAACACTGAAGCTTTCTTT. It translates to CASSISTGMNTEAFF.

The rearrangement uses TRBV7-9 and TRBJ2-3; D might be TRBD1 or TRBD2, each matching 5 bases. Looked up from germline, CDR1 is SEHNR and CDR2 is FQNEAQ (reference sequence). This CDR3 is built from 16 residues. V lost 4 bases and J lost 2, with 16 bases in between. CDR3 nucleotide sequence: TGTGCCAGCAGCTCGAGTCTGGGGACCTCCACAGATACGCAGTATTTT. It translates to CASSSSLGTSTDTQYF.

CDR3 DNA: TGTGCCAGTAGTACCCCCCCCTACGAGCAGTACTTC. This sequence encodes CASSTPPYEQYF. The chain is built from TRBV19 and TRBJ2-7; D unresolved. Germline CDR1 LNHDA, CDR2 SQIVND (reference sequence). Trimming left V 4 bases short and J 2 bases short, with 6 bases between. This CDR3 is 12 amino acids long.

The V call is TRBV5-1, the J call TRBJ1-2; 7 bases align to TRBD1. Per the germline V gene, CDR1 is SGHRS and CDR2 is YFSETQ. The J segment lost 7 bases and the V segment lost 0 bases, leaving 6 bases of the junction unmatched. This CDR3 is 14 amino acids long. CDR3 nucleotide sequence: TGCGCCAGCAGCTTGGACGGACAGGTCTCTGGCTACACCTTC. Protein: CASSLDGQVSGYTF. The variable domain in full, with the rest retrieved from reference TRBV5-1 and TRBJ1-2, is KAGVTQTPRYLIKTRGQQVTLSCSPISGHRSVSWYQQTPGQGLQFLFEYFSETQRNKGNFPGRFSGRQFSNSRSEMNVSTLELGDSALYLCASSLDGQVSGYTFGSGTRLTVV.

This chain connects TRBV28 to TRBJ2-1; D may be TRBD2 (6 bases). The CDR3 has 16 amino acids. V lost 2 bases and J lost 4, with 15 bases in between. The germline CDR1 and CDR2 sequences are MDHEN and SYDVKM. The CDR3 reads CASSLKIAEVYNEQFF. CDR3 nucleotide sequence: TGTGCCAGCAGTTTAAAGATAGCGGAGGTTTACAATGAGCAGTTCTTC. The full variable domain, with the rest looked up from reference TRBV28 and TRBJ2-1, is DVKVTQSSRYLVKRTGEKVFLECVQDMDHENMFWYRQDPGLGLRLIYFSYDVKMKEKGDIPEGYSVSREKKERFSLILESASTNQTSMYLCASSLKIAEVYNEQFFGPGTRLTVL.

The chain recombines TRBV5-1 with TRBJ1-1; D call uncertain. CDR3 length: 16 residues. Per the germline V gene, CDR1 is SGHRS and CDR2 is YFSETQ. Trimming took off 0 bases at V and 0 bases at J, with 12 bases between the two ends. DNA of the CDR3: TGCGCCAGCAGCTTGGGTCAGGTCAGTGTGAACACTGAAGCTTTCTTT. Amino acids: CASSLGQVSVNTEAFF.

This chain joins TRBV5-6 and TRBJ1-5; no clear D. There are 14 residues in the CDR3. Trimming left V 1 base short and J 7 bases short, with 12 bases between. Per the germline V gene, CDR1 is SGHDT and CDR2 is YYEEEE. CDR3 residues: CASSLRDGGQPQHF. In nucleotides, the CDR3 is TGTGCCAGCAGCTTGCGCGACGGAGGGCAGCCCCAGCATTTT.

The V call is TRBV28, the J call TRBJ2-7, with D perhaps TRBD2 (5 bases). The CDR3 has 14 amino acids. V was shortened by 4 bases and J by 2 bases, with 12 bases between the two germline ends. The germline gives CDR1 MDHEN, CDR2 SYDVKM. CDR3 sequence: CASSSAGRAYEQYF. The CDR3, as DNA: TGTGCCAGCAGTTCCGCTGGGCGGGCCTACGAGCAGTACTTC. The full variable domain, its missing parts supplied by reference TRBV28 and TRBJ2-7, is DVKVTQSSRYLVKRTGEKVFLECVQDMDHENMFWYRQDPGLGLRLIYFSYDVKMKEKGDIPEGYSVSREKKERFSLILESASTNQTSMYLCASSSAGRAYEQYFGPGTRLTVT.

The chain recombines TRBV19 with TRBJ2-5; D remains unclear. The CDR3 has 14 residues. CDR1 is LNHDA, CDR2 SQIVND, per germline (reference sequence). V was trimmed by 2 bases and J by 1 base, leaving 8 bases between them. Written as DNA, the CDR3 is TGTGCCAGTAGTATACTAGGCACCCAAGAGACCCAGTACTTC. Residues: CASSILGTQETQYF.

V gene TRBV25-1 combines with J gene TRBJ1-5; D unresolved. The germline gives CDR1 MGHDK, CDR2 SYGVNS. Between the trimmed V and J ends, which lost 4 bases and 2 bases, there was a span of 12 bases. The CDR3 extends over 15 amino acids. Here the CDR3 reads CASSVSVVGNQPQHF. The CDR3 coding sequence is TGTGCCAGCAGTGTATCAGTCGTGGGCAATCAGCCCCAGCATTTT.

The DNA of the CDR3 is TGTGCCAGCAGCTTAGGACACATCCAAGAGACCCAGTACTTC. Encoded protein: CASSLGHIQETQYF. The chain joins TRBV28 to TRBJ2-5, with D perhaps matching TRBD1 (5 bases). V gave up 6 bases and J gave up 1 base, with 12 bases separating them. This CDR3 spans 14 amino acids. The germline CDR1 and CDR2 sequences are MDHEN and SYDVKM.

The chain has TRBV6-5 and TRBJ1-2; 9 bases fit TRBD1. From germline, CDR1 is MNHEY and CDR2 SVGAGI. The ends lost 6 bases at V and 2 bases at J; junction bases unmatched: 7. CDR3 size: 15 residues. The CDR3 DNA reads as TGTGCCAGCAGCCCTACCGGGACAGGGAACTATGGCTACACCTTC. It encodes CASSPTGTGNYGYTF.

The rearrangement links TRBV11-2 to TRBJ2-1; D call uncertain. The ends were cut back, 4 bases at V and 9 bases at J, with 16 bases in the middle. The CDR3 spans 14 residues. Germline CDR1 and CDR2: SGHAT and FQNNGV. CDR3 amino acids: CASSSSRRPPEQFF. CDR3 DNA: TGTGCCAGCAGCTCAAGCCGAAGGCCCCCTGAGCAGTTCTTC.

The chain employs TRBV2 and TRBJ2-4; TRBD2 aligns across 9 bases. The CDR3 is 11 amino acids. Germline lookup yields CDR1 SNHLY and CDR2 FYNNEI. V lost 3 bases to trimming and J lost 13 bases; unmatched junction nucleotides: 1. Written as DNA, the CDR3 is TGTGCCAGCAGTGACCTAGCGGGACAGTACTTC. Its translation: CASSDLAGQYF.

This chain uses TRBV6-5 with TRBJ1-2; 7 nucleotides match TRBD1. V was pared by 10 bases and J by 1 base, with 6 bases of the junction left unmatched. The CDR3 loop spans 13 amino acids. Germline V gene sequence: CDR1 MNHEY, CDR2 SVGAGI. CDR3 sequence (DNA): TGTGCCACCCAAAGGGACAGTAACTATGGCTACACCTTC. Translation: CATQRDSNYGYTF.